The source of this T cell receptor (beta chain) is a study of T-cell reconstitution after alpha-beta-depleted transplantation in children. Study outcomes and limitations: T-cell counts and diversity at one year post-transplant came mainly from newly produced T cells.

This clonotype was counted between two and nine times. Antigen unknown. CDR1 GTSNPN and CDR2 SVGIG come from the germline V gene (reference sequence). The CDR3 is made up of 13 amino acids. With 3 bases removed from V and 5 bases from J, the gap between germline ends came to 13 bases. Unique molecular identifiers were used to barcode this TCRbeta library. Using its own MiXCR run on the PCR reads, TCRdb lists one record per CDR3 protein. Of 65,000 to 85,000 distinct CDR3 sequences in the sample, about a tenth were seen once. V gene TRBV30 combines with J gene TRBJ2-5; tentatively, D is TRBD1 or TRBD2 (6 bases each). This material consisted of PBMCs, taken before TCRalphabeta/CD19-depleted stem cell transplant. The sequence came from a boy between 5 and 17 years old with acute myeloid leukemia, due to receive a stem cell transplant. The CDR3 DNA sequence: TGTGCCTGGAGGGGGGGCAAAGGGGAGACCCAGTACTTC. Its translation: CAWRGGKGETQYF. Drawing the rest from reference TRBV30 and TRBJ2-5, the complete variable domain is SQTIHQWPATLVQPVGSPLSLECTVEGTSNPNLYWYRQAAGRGLQLLFYSVGIGQISSEVPQNLSASRPQDRQFILSSKKLLLSDSGFYLCAWRGGKGETQYFGPGTRLLVL.